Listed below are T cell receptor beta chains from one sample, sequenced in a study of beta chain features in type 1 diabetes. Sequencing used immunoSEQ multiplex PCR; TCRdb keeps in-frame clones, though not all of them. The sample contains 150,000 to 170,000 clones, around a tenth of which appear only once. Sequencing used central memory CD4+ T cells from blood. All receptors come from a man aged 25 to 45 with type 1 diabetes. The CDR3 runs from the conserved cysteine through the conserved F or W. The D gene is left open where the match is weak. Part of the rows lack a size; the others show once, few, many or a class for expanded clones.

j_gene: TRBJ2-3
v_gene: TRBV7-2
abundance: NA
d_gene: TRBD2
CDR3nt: TGTGCCAGCAGCCCCTCTAGCGGGAAAATGCAGTATTTT
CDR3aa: CASSPSSGKMQYF

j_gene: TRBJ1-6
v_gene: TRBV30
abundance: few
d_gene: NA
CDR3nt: TGTGCCTGGACTTCTTGGGGGGGGTATAATTCACCCCTCCACTTT
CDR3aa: CAWTSWGGYNSPLHF

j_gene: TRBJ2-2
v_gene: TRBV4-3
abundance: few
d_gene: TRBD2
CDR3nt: TGCGCCAGCAGCCAAGTTGGACTAGCCTATGGCGGGAACACCGGGGAGCTGTTTTTT
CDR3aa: CASSQVGLAYGGNTGELFF

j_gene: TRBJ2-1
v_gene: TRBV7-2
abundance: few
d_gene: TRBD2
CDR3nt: TGTGCCAGCAGCTTTCGTACTAGCGGGAGGGCGGGGTACAATGAGCAGTTCTTC
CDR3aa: CASSFRTSGRAGYNEQFF

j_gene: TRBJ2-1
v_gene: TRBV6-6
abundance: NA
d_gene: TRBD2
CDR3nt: TGTGCCAGCGCGCTGGTAGCGGGAACCTACAATGAGCAGTTCTTC
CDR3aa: CASALVAGTYNEQFF

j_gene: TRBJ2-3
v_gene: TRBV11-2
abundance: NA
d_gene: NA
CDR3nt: TGTGCCAGCAGCTTAGCGCTTCTGGGGGCTGATACGCAGTATTTT
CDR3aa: CASSLALLGADTQYF

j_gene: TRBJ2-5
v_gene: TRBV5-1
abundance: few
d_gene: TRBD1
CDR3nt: TGCGCCAGCAGCCTACAGGGGTTGCAAGAGACCCAGTACTTC
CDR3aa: CASSLQGLQETQYF

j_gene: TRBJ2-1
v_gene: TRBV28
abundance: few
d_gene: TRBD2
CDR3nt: TGTGCCAGCACCTCTAGCGGGAGGGCCTCCTACAATGAGCAGTTCTTC
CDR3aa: CASTSSGRASYNEQFF

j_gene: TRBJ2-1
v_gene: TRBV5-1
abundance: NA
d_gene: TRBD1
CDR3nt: TGCGCCAGCAGCTCGCCCCAGGGGGAGTCCAATGAGCAGTTCTTC
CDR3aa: CASSSPQGESNEQFF

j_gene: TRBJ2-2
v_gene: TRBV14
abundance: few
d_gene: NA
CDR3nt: TGTGCCAGCAGCCAAGAGCCGGGGAGTAGGACCGGGGAGCTGTTTTTT
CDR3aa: CASSQEPGSRTGELFF

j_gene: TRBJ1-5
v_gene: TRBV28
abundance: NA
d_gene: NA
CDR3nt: TGTGCCAGCAGGCAGGGATGGAATCAGCCCCAGCATTTT
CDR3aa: CASRQGWNQPQHF

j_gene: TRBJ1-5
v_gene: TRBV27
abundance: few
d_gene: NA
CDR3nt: TGTGCCAGCGGACTCAATTCCAATCAGCCCCAGCATTTT
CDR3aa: CASGLNSNQPQHF

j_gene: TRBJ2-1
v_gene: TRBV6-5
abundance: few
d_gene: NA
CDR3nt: TGTGCCAGCAGATCATACAATGAGCAGTTCTTC
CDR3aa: CASRSYNEQFF

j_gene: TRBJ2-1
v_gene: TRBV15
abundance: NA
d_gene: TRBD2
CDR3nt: TGTGCCACCAGCCCGCGGACTAGCGGGAGAGTTTGGGATGAGCAGTTCTTC
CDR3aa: CATSPRTSGRVWDEQFF

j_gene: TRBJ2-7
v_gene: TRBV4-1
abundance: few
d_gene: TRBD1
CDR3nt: TGCGCCAGCAGCCAGCTGGGACAGATCTACGAGCAGTACTTC
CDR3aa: CASSQLGQIYEQYF

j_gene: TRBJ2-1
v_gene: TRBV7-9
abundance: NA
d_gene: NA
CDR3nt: TGTGCCAGCAGCTTCCTAACAGGGTTTGAGCAGTTCTTC
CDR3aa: CASSFLTGFEQFF

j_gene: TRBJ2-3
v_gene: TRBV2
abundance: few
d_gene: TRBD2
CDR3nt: TGTGCCAGCAGTGGGTCTAGCGGGAGGACAGATACGCAGTATTTT
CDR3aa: CASSGSSGRTDTQYF

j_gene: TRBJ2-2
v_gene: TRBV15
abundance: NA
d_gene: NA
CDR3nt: TGTGCCACCAGCAGAGCTAACAGGGACACCGGGGAGCTGTTTTTT
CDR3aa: CATSRANRDTGELFF

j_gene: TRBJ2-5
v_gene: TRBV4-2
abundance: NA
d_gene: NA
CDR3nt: TGTGCCAGCAGCCCAACCATTTCGTCTAGCGTGCAAGAGACCCAGTACTTC
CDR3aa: CASSPTISSSVQETQYF

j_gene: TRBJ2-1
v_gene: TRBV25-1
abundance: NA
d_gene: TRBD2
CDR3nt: TGTGCCAGCCGAGGTGAGCTAGCGGGTGAGGTCTTC
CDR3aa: CASRGELAGEVF

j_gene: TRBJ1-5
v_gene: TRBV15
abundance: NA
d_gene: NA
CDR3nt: TGTGCCACCAGCAGAGGACCGGGGGGCAAGCAGCCCCAGCATTTT
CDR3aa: CATSRGPGGKQPQHF

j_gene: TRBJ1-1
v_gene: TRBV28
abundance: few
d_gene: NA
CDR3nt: TGTGCCACCATGGCCAGGATACGGAACACTGAAGCTTTCTTT
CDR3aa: CATMARIRNTEAFF

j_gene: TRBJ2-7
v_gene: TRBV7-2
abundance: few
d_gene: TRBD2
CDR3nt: TGTGCCAGCAGCCCCACTAGCGGGTCCTACGAGCAGTACTTC
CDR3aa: CASSPTSGSYEQYF

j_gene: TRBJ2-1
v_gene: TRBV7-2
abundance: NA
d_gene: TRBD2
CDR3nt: TGTGCCAGCAGCTCGGGACTAGCGCTTTACAATGAGCAGTTCTTC
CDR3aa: CASSSGLALYNEQFF

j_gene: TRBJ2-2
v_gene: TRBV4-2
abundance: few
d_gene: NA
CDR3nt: TGTGCCAGCAGCCAAGACTCCTTCACCGGGGAGCTGTTTTTT
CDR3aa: CASSQDSFTGELFF

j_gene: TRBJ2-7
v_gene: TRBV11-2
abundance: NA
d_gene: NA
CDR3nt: TGTGCCAGCAGCTTAGGTGAGGGATACGAGCAGTACTTC
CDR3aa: CASSLGEGYEQYF

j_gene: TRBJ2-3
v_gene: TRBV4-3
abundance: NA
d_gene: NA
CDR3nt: TGCGCCAGCAGCCAAGACCGCGAGGGAGGTTATACGCAGTATTTT
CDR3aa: CASSQDREGGYTQYF

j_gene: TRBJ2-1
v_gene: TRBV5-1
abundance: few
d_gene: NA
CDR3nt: TGCGCCAGCAGCCCAGAGGCCGTGGCCAATGAGCAGTTCTTC
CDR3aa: CASSPEAVANEQFF

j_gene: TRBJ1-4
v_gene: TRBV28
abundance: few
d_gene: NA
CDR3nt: TGTGCCAGCAGTTCACCGGGTCCGCTTGAAAAACTGTTTTTT
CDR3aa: CASSSPGPLEKLFF

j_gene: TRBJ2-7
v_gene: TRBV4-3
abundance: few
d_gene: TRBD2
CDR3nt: TGCGCCAGCAGCCAAGCAAGGAACAACCCCTCGTACGATAGCGGGAGAATCTACGAGCAGTACTTC
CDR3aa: CASSQARNNPSYDSGRIYEQYF

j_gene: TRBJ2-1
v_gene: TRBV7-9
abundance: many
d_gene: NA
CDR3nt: TGTGCCAGCAGTCCAAGCTCGGGATACAATGAGCAGTTCTTC
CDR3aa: CASSPSSGYNEQFF

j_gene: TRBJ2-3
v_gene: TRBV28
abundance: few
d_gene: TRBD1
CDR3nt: TGTGCCAGCAGAGGGGCGGCAGGGGGCACCACAGATACGCAGTATTTT
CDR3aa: CASRGAAGGTTDTQYF

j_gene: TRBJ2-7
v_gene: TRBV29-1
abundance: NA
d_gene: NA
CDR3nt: TGCAGCGTTGAGGAGGGGGCAACATCCTACGAGCAGTACTTC
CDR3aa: CSVEEGATSYEQYF

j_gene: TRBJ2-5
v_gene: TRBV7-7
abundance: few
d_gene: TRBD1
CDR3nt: TGTGCCAGCAGCCGTGACAGGGAAGGGTTGGAGACCCAGTACTTC
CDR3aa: CASSRDREGLETQYF

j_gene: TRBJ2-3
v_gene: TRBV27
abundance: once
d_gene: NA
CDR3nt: TGTGCCAGCAGCCCTCTGGCCATAGCTAGCACAGATACGCAGTATTTT
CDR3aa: CASSPLAIASTDTQYF

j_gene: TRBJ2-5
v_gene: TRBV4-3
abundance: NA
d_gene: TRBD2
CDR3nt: TGCGCCAGCAGCGGGGGACTAGCGGGAGAAGAGACCCAGTACTTC
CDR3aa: CASSGGLAGEETQYF

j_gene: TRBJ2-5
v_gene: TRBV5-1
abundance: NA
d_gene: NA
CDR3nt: TGCGCCAGCAGCCATGACAGGCCCCAAGAGACCCAGTACTTC
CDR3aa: CASSHDRPQETQYF

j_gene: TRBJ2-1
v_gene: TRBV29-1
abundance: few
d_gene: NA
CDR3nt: TGCAGCGGCGTCTCCTACAATGAGCAGTTCTTC
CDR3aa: CSGVSYNEQFF

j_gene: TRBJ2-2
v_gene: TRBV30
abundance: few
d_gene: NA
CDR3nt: TGTGCCTGGAGTGTGAGGACACCGAGAAAGGGGGAGCTGTTTTTT
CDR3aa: CAWSVRTPRKGELFF

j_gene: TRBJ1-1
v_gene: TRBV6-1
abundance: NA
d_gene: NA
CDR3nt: TGTGCCAGCCATACGGGTTGGACTGAAGCTTTCTTT
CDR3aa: CASHTGWTEAFF

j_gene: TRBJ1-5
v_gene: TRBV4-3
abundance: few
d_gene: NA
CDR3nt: TGCGCCAGCAGCCAAGATCACAATCAGCCCCAGCATTTT
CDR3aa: CASSQDHNQPQHF

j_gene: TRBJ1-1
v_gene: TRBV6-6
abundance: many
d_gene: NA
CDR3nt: TGTGCCAGCAGCCTTGTTCCGACTGAAGCTTTCTTT
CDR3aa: CASSLVPTEAFF

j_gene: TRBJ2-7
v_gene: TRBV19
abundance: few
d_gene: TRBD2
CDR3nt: TGTGCCAGTAGTATATTATCTAGCGGGAGGCGCTCCTACGAGCAGTACTTC
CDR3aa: CASSILSSGRRSYEQYF

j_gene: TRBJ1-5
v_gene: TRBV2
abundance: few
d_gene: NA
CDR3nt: TGTGCCAGCAACAGGGATCGGAGGCAGCCCCAGCATTTT
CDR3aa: CASNRDRRQPQHF

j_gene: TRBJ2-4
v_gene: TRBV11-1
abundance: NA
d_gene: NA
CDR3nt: TGTGCCAGCAGCGCCCCGGGACTTCCAAACATTCAGTACTTC
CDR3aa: CASSAPGLPNIQYF

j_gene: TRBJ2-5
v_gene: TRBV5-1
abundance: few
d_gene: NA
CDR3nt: TGCGCCAGCAGCTTGGGACAGGCCCTAAAAGAGACCCAGTACTTC
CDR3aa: CASSLGQALKETQYF

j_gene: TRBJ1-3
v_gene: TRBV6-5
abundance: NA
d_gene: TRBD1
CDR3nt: TGTGCCAGCACTGGACAGGGCTCTTCCCAATATTTT
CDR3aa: CASTGQGSSQYF

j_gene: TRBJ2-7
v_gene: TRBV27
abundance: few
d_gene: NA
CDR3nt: TGTGCCAGCAGCCTTAGGGCGGGGCAGACGGCTAAGGAGCAGTACTTC
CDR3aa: CASSLRAGQTAKEQYF